Detailed here is one T cell receptor beta chain. Its specificity is unknown. This sample is part of a study of post-analysis software for immune sequencing data. About the research overall: Some patients lacked subtype; others had relapsing-remitting, secondary progressive or progressive-relapsing disease. Whole-study results and caveats: Under F measure analysis, samples from one preparation batch co-clustered strongly. Significantly lower normalized Chao1 diversity was found in patients with multiple sclerosis relative to controls. Controls had lower frequencies than patients of about 5 TRBV segments, which included TRBV5-6, TRBV5-1 and TRBV20-1.

CDR1 and CDR2 (germline): SGDLS, YYNGEE. CDR3 length: 13 amino acids. Incorporated into the TCR beta cDNA libraries were unique molecular identifiers, which served to reduce PCR and sequencing biases. Starting from around 0.96 to 9.9 million T cells, the study yielded 460,000 or so cDNA molecules. TCRdb re-derived calls from the PCR reads in MiXCR, one entry per CDR3 protein. Among 750,000 to 950,000 distinct CDR3 sequences listed, 46% were seen once. What was sequenced was blood. The J gene is TRBJ2-7, the V gene TRBV9; D is unresolved. The J call could be wrong; TRBJ2-4 is a better fit for the DNA end. The source of this sequence is a girl between 5 and 17 years old with multiple sclerosis. CDR3 nucleotides: TGTGCCAGCAGCGTAGATCTAGAAAACATTCAGTACTTC. Protein sequence: CASSVDLENIQYF.